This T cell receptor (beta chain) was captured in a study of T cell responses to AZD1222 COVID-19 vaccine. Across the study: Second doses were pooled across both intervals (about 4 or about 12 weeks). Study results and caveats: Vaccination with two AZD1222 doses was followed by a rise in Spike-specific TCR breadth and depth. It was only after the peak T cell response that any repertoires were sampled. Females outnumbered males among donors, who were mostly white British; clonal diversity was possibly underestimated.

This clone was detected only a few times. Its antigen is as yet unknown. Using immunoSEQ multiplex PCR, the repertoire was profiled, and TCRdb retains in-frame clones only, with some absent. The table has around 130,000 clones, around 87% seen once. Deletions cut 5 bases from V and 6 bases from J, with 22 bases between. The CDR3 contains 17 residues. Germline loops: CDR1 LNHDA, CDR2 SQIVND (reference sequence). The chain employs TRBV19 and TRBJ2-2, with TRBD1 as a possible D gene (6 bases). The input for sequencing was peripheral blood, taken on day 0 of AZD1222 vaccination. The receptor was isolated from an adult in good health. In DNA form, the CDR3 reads TGTGCCAGTAGTCCGACCCCCAGGGGCAATTTCGCCGGGGAGCTGTTTTTT. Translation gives CASSPTPRGNFAGELFF.